The T cell receptor (beta chain) described here comes from a study of cytomegalovirus exposure and HLA in healthy donors. 13 Jbeta primers and 60 Vbeta primers were used for the PCR. The protocol was immunoSEQ multiplex PCR, while the TCRdb copy is restricted to in-frame clones and leaves out a portion. The sample holds under 150,000 clones, approximately 80% seen once. A word on this clone: The antigen is undetermined.

This CDR3 spans 17 amino acids. The V gene lost 1 base and the J gene lost 1 base, with 17 bases spanning the gap. Per germline, CDR1 SGHTA and CDR2 FQGNSA. Study results and caveats: Serostatus for CMV was the only available immune exposure information. Using a false discovery rate of 0.05, a later analysis showed that some 16,000 TCR beta sequences were associated with HLA alleles.

The chain couples TRBV7-2 to TRBJ2-7; possibly TRBD1 for D (6 bases). The origin of this receptor is a male donor in good health and CMV-seronegative. The sequenced material came from PBMCs. The CDR3: CASSLVQGRFPSYEQYF. CDR3 DNA: TGTGCCAGCAGCTTAGTACAGGGACGTTTCCCATCCTACGAGCAGTACTTC.